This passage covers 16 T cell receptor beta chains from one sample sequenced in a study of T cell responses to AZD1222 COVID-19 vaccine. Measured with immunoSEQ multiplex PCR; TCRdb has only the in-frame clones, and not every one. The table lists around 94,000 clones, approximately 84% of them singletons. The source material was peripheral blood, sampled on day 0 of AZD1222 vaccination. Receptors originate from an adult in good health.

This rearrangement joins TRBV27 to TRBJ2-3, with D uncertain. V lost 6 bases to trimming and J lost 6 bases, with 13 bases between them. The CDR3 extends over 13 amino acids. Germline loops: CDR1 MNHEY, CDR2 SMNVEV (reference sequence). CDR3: CASSPASADTQYF. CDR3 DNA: TGTGCCAGCAGCCCGGCTAGTGCGGATACGCAGTATTTT.

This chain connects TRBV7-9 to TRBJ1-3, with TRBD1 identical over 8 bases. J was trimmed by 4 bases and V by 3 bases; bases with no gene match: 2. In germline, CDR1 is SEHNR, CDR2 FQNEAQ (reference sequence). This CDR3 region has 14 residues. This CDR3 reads CASSFTGGGNTIYF. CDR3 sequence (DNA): TGTGCCAGCAGCTTCACAGGGGGAGGAAACACCATATATTTT.

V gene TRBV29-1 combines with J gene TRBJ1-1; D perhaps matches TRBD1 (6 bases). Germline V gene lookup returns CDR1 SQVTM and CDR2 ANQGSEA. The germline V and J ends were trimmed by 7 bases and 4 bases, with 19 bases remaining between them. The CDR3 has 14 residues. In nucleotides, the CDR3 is TGCAGCGCCCGACTGGGGGCCCGGGGCACTGAAGCTTTCTTT. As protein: CSARLGARGTEAFF.

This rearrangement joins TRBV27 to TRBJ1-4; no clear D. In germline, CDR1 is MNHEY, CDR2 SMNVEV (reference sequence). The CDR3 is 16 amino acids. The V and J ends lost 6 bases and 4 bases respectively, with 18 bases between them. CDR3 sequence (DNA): TGTGCCAGCAGCCTAGGACCTCGCAAGGGTAATGAAAAACTGTTTTTT. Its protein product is CASSLGPRKGNEKLFF.

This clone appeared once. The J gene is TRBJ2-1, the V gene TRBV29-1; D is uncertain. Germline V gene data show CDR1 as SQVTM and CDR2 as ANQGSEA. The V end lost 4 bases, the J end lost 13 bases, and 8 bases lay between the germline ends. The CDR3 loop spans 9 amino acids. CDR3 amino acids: CSVGVGQFF. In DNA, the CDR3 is TGCAGCGTTGGAGTGGGCCAGTTCTTC.

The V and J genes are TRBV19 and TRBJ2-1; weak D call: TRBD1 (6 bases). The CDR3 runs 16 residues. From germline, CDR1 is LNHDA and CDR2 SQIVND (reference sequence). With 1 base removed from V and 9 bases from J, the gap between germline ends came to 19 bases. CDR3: CASSIVEQGRNLEQFF. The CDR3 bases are TGTGCCAGTAGTATAGTGGAACAGGGCCGAAATCTTGAGCAGTTCTTC.

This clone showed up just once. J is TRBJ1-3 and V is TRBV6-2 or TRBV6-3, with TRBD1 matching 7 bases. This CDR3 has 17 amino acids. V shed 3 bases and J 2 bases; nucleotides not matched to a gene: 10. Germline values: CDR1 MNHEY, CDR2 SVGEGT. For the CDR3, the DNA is TGTGCCAGCAGTTATATCCCGACGACAGGGCCTGGAAACACCATATATTTT. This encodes CASSYIPTTGPGNTIYF.

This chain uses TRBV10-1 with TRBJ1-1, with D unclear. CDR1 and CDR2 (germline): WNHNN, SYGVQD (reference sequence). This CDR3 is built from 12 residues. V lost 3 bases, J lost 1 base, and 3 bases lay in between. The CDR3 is CASSDRNTEAFF. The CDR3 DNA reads TGCGCCAGCAGTGACAGGAACACTGAAGCTTTCTTT.

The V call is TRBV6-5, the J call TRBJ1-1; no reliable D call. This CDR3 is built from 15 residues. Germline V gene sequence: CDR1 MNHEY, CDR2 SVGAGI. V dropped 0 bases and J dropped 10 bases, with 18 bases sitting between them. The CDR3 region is CASSYSTLFGRGAFF. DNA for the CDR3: TGTGCCAGCAGTTACTCGACTTTATTTGGGAGAGGAGCTTTCTTT.

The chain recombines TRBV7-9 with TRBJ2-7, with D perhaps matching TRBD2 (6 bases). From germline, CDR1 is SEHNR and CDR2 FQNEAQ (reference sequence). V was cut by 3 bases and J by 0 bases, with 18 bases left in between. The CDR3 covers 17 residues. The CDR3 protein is CASSFGVEGESSYEQYV. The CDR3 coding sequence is TGTGCCAGCAGCTTCGGGGTGGAGGGCGAAAGCTCCTACGAGCAGTACGTC.

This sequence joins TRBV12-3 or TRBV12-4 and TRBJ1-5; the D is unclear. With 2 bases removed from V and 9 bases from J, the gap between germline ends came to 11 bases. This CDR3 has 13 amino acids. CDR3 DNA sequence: TGTGCCAGCAGTTTAACTGCCAAGCCGCCCCAGCATTTT. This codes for CASSLTAKPPQHF.

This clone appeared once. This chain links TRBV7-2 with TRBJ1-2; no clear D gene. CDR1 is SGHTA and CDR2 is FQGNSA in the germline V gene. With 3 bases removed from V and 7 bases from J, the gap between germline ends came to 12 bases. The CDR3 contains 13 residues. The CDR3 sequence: CASSFNARAGYTF. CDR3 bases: TGTGCCAGCAGCTTCAACGCCCGGGCTGGCTACACCTTC.

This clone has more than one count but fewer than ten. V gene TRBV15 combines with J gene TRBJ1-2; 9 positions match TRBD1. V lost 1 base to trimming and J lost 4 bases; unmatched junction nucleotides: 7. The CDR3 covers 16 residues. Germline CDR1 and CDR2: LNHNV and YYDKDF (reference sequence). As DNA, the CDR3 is TGTGCCACCAGCAGAGTTGGGACAGGGATATTCTATGGCTACACCTTC. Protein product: CATSRVGTGIFYGYTF.

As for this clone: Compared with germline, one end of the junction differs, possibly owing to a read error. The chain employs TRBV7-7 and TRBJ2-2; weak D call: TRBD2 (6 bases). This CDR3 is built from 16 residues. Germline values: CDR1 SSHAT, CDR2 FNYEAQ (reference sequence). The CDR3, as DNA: TGTGCTAGCAGCTTAGATGCGGGATTCAACACCGGGGAGCTGTTTTTT. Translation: CASSLDAGFNTGELFF. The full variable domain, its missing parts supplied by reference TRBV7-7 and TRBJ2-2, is GAGVSQSPRYKVTKRGQDVTLRCDPISSHATLYWYQQALGQGPEFLTYFNYEAQPDKSGLPSDRFSAERPEGSISTLTIQRTEQRDSAMYRCASSLDAGFNTGELFFGEGSRLTVL.

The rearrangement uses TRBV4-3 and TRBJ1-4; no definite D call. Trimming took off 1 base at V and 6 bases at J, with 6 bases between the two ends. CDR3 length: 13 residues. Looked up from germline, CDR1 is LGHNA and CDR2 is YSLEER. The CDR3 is CASSQGTHEKLFF. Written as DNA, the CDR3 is TGCGCCAGCAGCCAAGGGACCCATGAAAAACTGTTTTTT.

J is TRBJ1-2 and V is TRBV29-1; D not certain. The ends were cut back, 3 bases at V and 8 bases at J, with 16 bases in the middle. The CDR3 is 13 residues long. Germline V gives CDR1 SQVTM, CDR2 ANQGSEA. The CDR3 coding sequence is TGCAGCGTTGATGTCGGGCACGGAGCCGGCTACACCTTC. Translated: CSVDVGHGAGYTF.